Given below is one TCR beta chain in context. The antigen remains undetermined. These data come from a study of tumor-infiltrating lymphocytes in localized non-small cell lung cancer. Whole-study findings and limits: Different pieces of the same tissue were used for each assay.

Using immunoSEQ multiplex PCR, the repertoire was profiled, and TCRdb retains in-frame clones only, with some absent. The sample shows 20,000 to 25,000 clones, about 80% of them seen only once. CDR1 is LNHDA, CDR2 SQIVND, per germline (reference sequence). CDR3 length: 15 amino acids. V lost 5 bases to trimming and J lost 0 bases, with 11 bases between them. The sequenced sample was lung tumor tissue. The rearrangement uses TRBV19 and TRBJ1-3; no clear D gene. The clonotype comes from a human donor with non-small cell lung cancer. For the CDR3, the DNA is TGTGCCAGTAGTGCCGACTCGAGCTCTGGAAACACCATATATTTT. It translates to CASSADSSSGNTIYF. Combining the CDR3 with reference TRBV19 and TRBJ1-3 gives the whole variable domain DGGITQSPKYLFRKEGQNVTLSCEQNLNHDAMYWYRQDPGQGLRLIYYSQIVNDFQKGDIAEGYSVSREKKESFPLTVTSAQKNPTAFYLCASSADSSSGNTIYFGEGSWLTVV.